The clone carrying this TCR beta chain appeared many times. This record comes from a study of T-cell reconstitution after alpha-beta-depleted transplantation in children. For TCRbeta, the library was prepared with unique molecular identifiers. Each CDR3 protein is one row after TCRdb ran MiXCR on the PCR reads. This sample yields a few hundred thousand distinct CDR3 sequences, of which 10% to 13% are seen a single time; approximately 2.3% belongs to the top ten. The TCR comes from a human donor who donated a stem cell graft to a child with acute lymphoblastic leukemia. The sequencing here drew on PBMCs from the stem cell graft donor, taken from the stem cell graft.

CDR3 DNA sequence: TGTGCCACCAGCAGAGATAGCTACGGGGGGACTCAGCCCCAGCATTTT. Translated, it gives CATSRDSYGGTQPQHF. This chain connects TRBV15 to TRBJ1-5; D possibly corresponds to TRBD1 (5 bases). The germline V gene has CDR1 LNHNV and CDR2 YYDKDF (reference sequence). The germline V and J ends were trimmed by 0 bases and 6 bases, with 15 bases remaining between them. This CDR3 has 16 amino acids.